These 5 T cell receptor beta chains originate from one sample sequenced in a study of blood T cell repertoires in COVID-19. Sequenced by immunoSEQ multiplex PCR; TCRdb stores in-frame clones only, minus some. The sample contains more than 140,000 clones, 85% to 90% of which appear only once. Sequenced material: peripheral blood. The receptor set was obtained from a woman aged 55-70 years with acute or convalescent COVID-19.

V and J are TRBV27 and TRBJ2-3; 13 positions agree with TRBD2. This CDR3 has 16 residues. Trimming took 6 bases from V and 2 from J; bases not matched to a gene: 5. CDR1 and CDR2 (germline): MNHEY, SMNVEV (reference sequence). The CDR3 DNA reads TGTGCCAGCAGACGACTAGCGGGGGGACTCACAGATACGCAGTATTTT. This gives the protein CASRRLAGGLTDTQYF.

The rearrangement joins TRBV6-1 to TRBJ2-5; D is undetermined. This CDR3 spans 13 amino acids. Germline CDR1 reads MNHNS; CDR2 reads SASEGT. The V end was cut by 1 base, the J end by 3 bases, with 6 bases between. The CDR3: CASSEGQEETQYF. The CDR3, as DNA: TGTGCCAGCAGTGAAGGGCAGGAAGAGACCCAGTACTTC.

The V and J genes are TRBV3-1 (or the pseudogene TRBV3-2) and TRBJ2-2; D remains ambiguous. Trimming removed 0 bases from V and 6 bases from J, with 8 bases in between. The CDR3 is made up of 14 amino acids. CDR1 is LGHDT and CDR2 is YNNKEL in the germline V gene (reference sequence). The CDR3 is CASSQDLSPGELFF. The CDR3 nucleotides are TGTGCCAGCAGCCAAGATCTGTCTCCCGGGGAGCTGTTTTTT.

The chain links TRBV5-5 to TRBJ1-2; 7 bases are a match to TRBD1. The CDR3 loop spans 14 amino acids. Germline assignment: CDR1 SGHKS and CDR2 YYEKEE (reference sequence). V lost 4 bases, J lost 7 bases, and 10 bases stayed unmatched. The CDR3 DNA is TGTGCCAGCAGCCGGGACAGCCCTGGGGGTGGCTACACCTTC. Protein product: CASSRDSPGGGYTF. The variable domain in full, completed from reference TRBV5-5 and TRBJ1-2, reads DAGVTQSPTHLIKTRGQQVTLRCSPISGHKSVSWYQQVLGQGPQFIFQYYEKEERGRGNFPDRFSARQFPNYSSELNVNALLLGDSALYLCASSRDSPGGGYTFGSGTRLTVV.

The chain is built from TRBV7-2 and TRBJ2-7; tentative D call: TRBD2 (5 bases). CDR3 length: 16 amino acids. Germline CDR1 is SGHTA and CDR2 is FQGNSA. V was clipped by 1 base and J by 4 bases, with 17 bases between them. The CDR3 DNA reads TGTGCCAGCAGCTTAGATCCGTGGCGGGTCCAGTACGAGCAGTACTTC. Translated, it gives CASSLDPWRVQYEQYF.